This entry features one T cell receptor (beta chain) sequence. Its antigen is undetermined. The data are from a study of vaccination and CD4 T cells after COVID-19. Looking at the study overall: Recovered patients in the cohort numbered six men and four women, two of them Hispanic. Overall study results and limits: The study found that a median approximately 90% of reactive clones in convalescent patients appeared only post-vaccination.

This CDR3 comprises 15 residues. CDR1 is MNHEY and CDR2 is SVGEGT in the germline V gene. J gave up 4 bases and V 7 bases, and 12 bases lay outside the gene matches. Treatment meaning: roughly 10-day PBMC culture with coronavirus spike peptide pools or control peptides (ViraFEST assay). It was with about 10 IU/ml IL-2 and around 9.3 ug/ml peptide pools that 1.5 million to 2 million PBMCs per well were cultured. Oncomine TCR Beta short-read sequencing was applied to DNA from cultured CD4+ T cells. A single record per CDR3 protein comes from TCRdb applying MiXCR to the PCR reads. The sample lists approximately 15,000 distinct CDR3 sequences, approximately 71% seen once, with approximately 18% in the top ten.

This clonotype was sampled from a human donor who had recovered from COVID-19. V is TRBV6-2 or TRBV6-3 and J is TRBJ2-5, with 7 bases aligning to TRBD1. The sequenced material came from CD4+ T cells from blood, cultured in vitro. The CDR3 protein is CASIDAQGVRETQYF. CDR3 in DNA: TGTGCCAGCATCGACGCCCAGGGGGTGAGAGAGACCCAGTACTTC.